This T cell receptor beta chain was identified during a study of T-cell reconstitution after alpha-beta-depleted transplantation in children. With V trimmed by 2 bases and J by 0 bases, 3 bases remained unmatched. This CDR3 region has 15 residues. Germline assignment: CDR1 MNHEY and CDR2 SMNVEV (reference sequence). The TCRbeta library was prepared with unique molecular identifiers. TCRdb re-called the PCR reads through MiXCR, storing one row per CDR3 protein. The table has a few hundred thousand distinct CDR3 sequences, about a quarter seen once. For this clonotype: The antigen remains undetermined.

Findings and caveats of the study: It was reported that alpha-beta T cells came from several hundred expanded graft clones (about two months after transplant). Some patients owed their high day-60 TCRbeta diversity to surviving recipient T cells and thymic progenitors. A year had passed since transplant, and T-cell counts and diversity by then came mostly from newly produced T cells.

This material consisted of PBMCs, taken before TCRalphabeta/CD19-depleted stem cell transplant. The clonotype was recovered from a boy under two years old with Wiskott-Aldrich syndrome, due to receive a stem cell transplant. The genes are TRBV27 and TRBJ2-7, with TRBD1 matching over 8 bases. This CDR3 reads CASSLSQGASYEQYF. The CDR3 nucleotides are TGTGCCAGCAGTTTAAGTCAGGGGGCCTCCTACGAGCAGTACTTC.